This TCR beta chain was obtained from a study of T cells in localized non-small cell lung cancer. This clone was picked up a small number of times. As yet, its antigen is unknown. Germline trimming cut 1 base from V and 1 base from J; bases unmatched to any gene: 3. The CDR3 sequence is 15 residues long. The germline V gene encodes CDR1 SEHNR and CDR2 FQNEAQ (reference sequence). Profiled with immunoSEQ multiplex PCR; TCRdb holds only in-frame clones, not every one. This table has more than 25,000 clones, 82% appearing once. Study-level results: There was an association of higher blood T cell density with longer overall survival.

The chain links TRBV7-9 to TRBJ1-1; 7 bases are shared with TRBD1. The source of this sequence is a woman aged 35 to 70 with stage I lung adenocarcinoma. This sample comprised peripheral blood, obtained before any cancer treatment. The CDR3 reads CASSLGQGKNTEAFF. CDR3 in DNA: TGTGCCAGCAGCTTAGGACAGGGAAAGAACACTGAAGCTTTCTTT.